This T cell receptor beta chain was obtained from a study of shared clonotypes between healthy human individuals. The method was immunoSEQ multiplex PCR; TCRdb's version includes in-frame clones alone and lacks a portion of them. The sample contains fewer than 1 million clones, roughly 96% of which appear only once. Findings and limits, study-wide: Shared across a few donors were around 4.7% of the naive CD4 clonotypes.

Germline-derived CDR1 and CDR2 are MNHEY and SMNVEV (reference sequence). This CDR3 has 15 residues. Trimming removed 3 bases at V and 4 bases at J, with 13 bases between. Points on this clone: Its target is unknown.

It was CD45RO-negative cells, positively selected for CCR7, that made up naive CD8 cells, with terminally differentiated effector memory CD45RA+ cells excluded. The receptor was derived from a man aged 30 to 39 in good health. Sample: naive CD8+ T cells sorted from blood. The genes are TRBV27 and TRBJ2-1, with a weak D call TRBD1 (7 bases). The CDR3 DNA is TGTGCCAGCAGTTTTGGAGGGGACAGTTACAATGAGCAGTTCTTC. It yields the protein CASSFGGDSYNEQFF.